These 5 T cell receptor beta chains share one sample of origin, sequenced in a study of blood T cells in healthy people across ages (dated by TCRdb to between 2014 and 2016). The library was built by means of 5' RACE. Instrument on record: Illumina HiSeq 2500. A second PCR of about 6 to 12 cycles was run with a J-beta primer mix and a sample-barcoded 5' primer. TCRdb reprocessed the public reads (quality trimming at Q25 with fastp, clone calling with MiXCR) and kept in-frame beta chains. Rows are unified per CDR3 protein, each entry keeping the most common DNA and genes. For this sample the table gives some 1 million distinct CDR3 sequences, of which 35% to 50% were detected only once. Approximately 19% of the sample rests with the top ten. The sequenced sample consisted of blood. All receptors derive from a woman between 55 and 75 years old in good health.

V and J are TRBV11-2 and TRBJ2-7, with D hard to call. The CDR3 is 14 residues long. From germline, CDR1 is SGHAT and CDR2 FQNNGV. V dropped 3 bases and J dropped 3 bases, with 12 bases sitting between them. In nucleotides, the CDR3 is TGTGCCAGCAGCTTGGTCAGAGTTGGCTACGAGCAGTACTTC. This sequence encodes CASSLVRVGYEQYF.

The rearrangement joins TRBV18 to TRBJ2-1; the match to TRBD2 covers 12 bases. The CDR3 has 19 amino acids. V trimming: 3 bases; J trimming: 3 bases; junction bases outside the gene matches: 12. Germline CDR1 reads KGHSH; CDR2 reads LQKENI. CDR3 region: CASSPKASGRAMGYNEQFF. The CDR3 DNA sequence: TGTGCCAGCTCACCCAAGGCTAGCGGGAGGGCCATGGGCTACAATGAGCAGTTCTTC.

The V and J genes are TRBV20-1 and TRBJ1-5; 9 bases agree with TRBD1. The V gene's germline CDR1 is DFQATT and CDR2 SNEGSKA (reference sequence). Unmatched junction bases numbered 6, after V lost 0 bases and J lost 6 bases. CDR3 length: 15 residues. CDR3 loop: CSARDSTGGGQPQHF. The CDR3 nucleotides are TGCAGTGCTAGAGACTCGACAGGGGGAGGTCAGCCCCAGCATTTT.

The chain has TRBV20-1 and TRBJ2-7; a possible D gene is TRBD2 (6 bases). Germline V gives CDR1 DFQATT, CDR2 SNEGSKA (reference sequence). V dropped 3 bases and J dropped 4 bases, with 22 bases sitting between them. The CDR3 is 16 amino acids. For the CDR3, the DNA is TGCAGTGCTAGTCCGCTCACGGGAGCAACTCTTTACGAGCAGTACTTC. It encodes CSASPLTGATLYEQYF.

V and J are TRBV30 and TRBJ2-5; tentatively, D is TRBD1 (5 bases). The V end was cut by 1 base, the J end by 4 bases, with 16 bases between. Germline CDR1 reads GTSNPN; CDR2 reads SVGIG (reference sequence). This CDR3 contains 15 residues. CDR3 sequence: CAWSESLARGETQYF. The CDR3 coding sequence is TGTGCCTGGAGTGAGTCTCTGGCTAGGGGAGAGACCCAGTACTTC.